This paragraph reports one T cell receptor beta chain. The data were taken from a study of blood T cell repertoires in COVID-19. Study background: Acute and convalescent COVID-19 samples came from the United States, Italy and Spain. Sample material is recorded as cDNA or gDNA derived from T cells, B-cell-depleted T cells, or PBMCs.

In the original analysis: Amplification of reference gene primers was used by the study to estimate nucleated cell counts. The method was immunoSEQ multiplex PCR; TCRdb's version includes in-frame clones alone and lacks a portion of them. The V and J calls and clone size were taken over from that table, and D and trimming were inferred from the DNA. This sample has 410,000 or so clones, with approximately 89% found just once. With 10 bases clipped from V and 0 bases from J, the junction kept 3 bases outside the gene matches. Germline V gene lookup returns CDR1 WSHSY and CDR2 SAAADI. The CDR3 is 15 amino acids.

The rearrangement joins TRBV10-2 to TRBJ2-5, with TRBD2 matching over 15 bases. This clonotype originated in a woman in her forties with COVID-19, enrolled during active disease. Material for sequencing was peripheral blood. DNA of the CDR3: TGCGCCACCGGGACTAGCGGGGGGAACCAAGAGACCCAGTACTTC. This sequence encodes CATGTSGGNQETQYF.